These T cell receptor beta chains were read from a single sample in a study of blood T cell repertoires in COVID-19. TCRdb's table, derived via immunoSEQ multiplex PCR, lists solely in-frame clones and lacks some. Found here are about 66,000 clones, about 91% of them singletons; the top ten hold around 6.7%. Sequencing used peripheral blood. These receptors originate from a human donor in a cohort sampled during active COVID-19. The CDR3 runs from the conserved cysteine through the conserved F or W. Fields, in order: D gene, J gene, clone size, V gene, CDR3 DNA, CDR3 protein. D genes are given only for firm matches. Clone sizes are given selectively: once, few, many, or a class where the clone is expanded.

d_gene: .; j_gene: TRBJ1-2; abundance: .; v_gene: TRBV20-1; CDR3nt: TGCAGTGCTAGTAGGTCAGGGGATGGCTACACCTTC; CDR3aa: CSASRSGDGYTF
d_gene: .; j_gene: TRBJ1-6; abundance: .; v_gene: TRBV30; CDR3nt: TGTGCCTGGAGTTACGAGGGTGCATCACCCCTCCACTTT; CDR3aa: CAWSYEGASPLHF
d_gene: .; j_gene: TRBJ2-3; abundance: .; v_gene: TRBV13; CDR3nt: TGTGCCAGCAGTCCAGGGGGGGATACGCAGTATTTT; CDR3aa: CASSPGGDTQYF
d_gene: TRBD1; j_gene: TRBJ1-5; abundance: few; v_gene: TRBV2; CDR3nt: TGTGCCAGCAGACCCCGGGACAGGTTTCAGCCCCAGCATTTT; CDR3aa: CASRPRDRFQPQHF
d_gene: .; j_gene: TRBJ1-2; abundance: .; v_gene: TRBV19; CDR3nt: TGTGCCAGTAGCCCCAATAGGGGGACGGGCTACACCTTC; CDR3aa: CASSPNRGTGYTF
d_gene: .; j_gene: TRBJ1-4; abundance: .; v_gene: TRBV4-1; CDR3nt: TGCGCCAGCAGCCAAGCACAAACTGCGGAGGGCAATGAAAAACTGTTTTTT; CDR3aa: CASSQAQTAEGNEKLFF
d_gene: .; j_gene: TRBJ1-1; abundance: .; v_gene: TRBV24-1; CDR3nt: TGTGCCACCAGTGATCCCAGGCCCAGGGCCGTGAAAGGCAACACTGAAGCTTTCTTT; CDR3aa: CATSDPRPRAVKGNTEAFF
d_gene: .; j_gene: TRBJ2-7; abundance: .; v_gene: TRBV4-1; CDR3nt: TGCGCCAGCAGCCAAGAGTTAGGGGGTCTCAACGAGCAGTACTTC; CDR3aa: CASSQELGGLNEQYF
d_gene: TRBD1; j_gene: TRBJ1-1; abundance: .; v_gene: TRBV2; CDR3nt: TGTGCCAGCAGCCGACAGGGAAGCGACACTGAAGCTTTCTTT; CDR3aa: CASSRQGSDTEAFF
d_gene: .; j_gene: TRBJ2-3; abundance: .; v_gene: TRBV28; CDR3nt: TGTGCCAGCAGTTATGGGAGGCCCAGCACAGATACGCAGTATTTT; CDR3aa: CASSYGRPSTDTQYF
d_gene: .; j_gene: TRBJ2-3; abundance: .; v_gene: TRBV9; CDR3nt: TGTGCCAGCAGCCCCCAGGTCTACACAGATACGCAGTATTTT; CDR3aa: CASSPQVYTDTQYF
d_gene: TRBD1; j_gene: TRBJ1-5; abundance: .; v_gene: TRBV7-2; CDR3nt: TGTGCCAGCAGCCCCCAGGGGGGCCAGCCCCAGCATTTT; CDR3aa: CASSPQGGQPQHF
d_gene: .; j_gene: TRBJ2-5; abundance: .; v_gene: TRBV7-2; CDR3nt: TGTGCCAGCAGCTTAGCGGGGCAGCAAGAGACCCAGTACTTC; CDR3aa: CASSLAGQQETQYF
d_gene: .; j_gene: TRBJ1-1; abundance: .; v_gene: TRBV7-9; CDR3nt: TGTGCCAGCAACACATTAACAGGTGGCACTGAAGCTTTCTTT; CDR3aa: CASNTLTGGTEAFF
d_gene: TRBD1; j_gene: TRBJ2-1; abundance: .; v_gene: TRBV11-3; CDR3nt: TGTGCCAGCAGCCCGACAGGGGACAATGAGCAGTTCTTC; CDR3aa: CASSPTGDNEQFF
d_gene: .; j_gene: TRBJ1-1; abundance: .; v_gene: TRBV5-1; CDR3nt: TGCGCCAGCAGCTTGGAAGGGGCGGCCACTGAAGCTTTCTTT; CDR3aa: CASSLEGAATEAFF
d_gene: TRBD2; j_gene: TRBJ2-7; abundance: .; v_gene: TRBV5-1; CDR3nt: TGCGCCAGCACTGGACTAGCGGGAGGGCAGTTGGTCGAGCAGTACTTC; CDR3aa: CASTGLAGGQLVEQYF
d_gene: .; j_gene: TRBJ2-1; abundance: .; v_gene: TRBV7-2; CDR3nt: TGTGCCAGCAGCTTAGTGGGAGCAGGGGTTTTCAATGAGCAGTTCTTC; CDR3aa: CASSLVGAGVFNEQFF
d_gene: .; j_gene: TRBJ2-4; abundance: .; v_gene: TRBV21-1; CDR3nt: TGTGCCAGCAGCGGACCTACAGGTACTCTGGCCAAAAACATTCAGTACTTC; CDR3aa: CASSGPTGTLAKNIQYF
d_gene: TRBD1; j_gene: TRBJ1-2; abundance: .; v_gene: TRBV6-6; CDR3nt: TGTGCCGCTTTCATGGGACAGGGTGATAACTATGGCTACACCTTC; CDR3aa: CAAFMGQGDNYGYTF
d_gene: .; j_gene: TRBJ1-5; abundance: .; v_gene: TRBV2; CDR3nt: TGTGCCAGCGGATTCACGAGCGGTCAGCCCCAGCATTTT; CDR3aa: CASGFTSGQPQHF
d_gene: .; j_gene: TRBJ1-1; abundance: .; v_gene: TRBV6-6; CDR3nt: TGTGCCAGCATCAAAGACTTGAACACTGAAGCTTTCTTT; CDR3aa: CASIKDLNTEAFF
d_gene: .; j_gene: TRBJ1-5; abundance: once; v_gene: TRBV4-3; CDR3nt: TGCGCCAGCAGCCAAACCCTGAGGAATGAGGACAATCAGCCCCAGCATTTT; CDR3aa: CASSQTLRNEDNQPQHF
d_gene: .; j_gene: TRBJ2-2; abundance: few; v_gene: TRBV5-4; CDR3nt: TGTGCCAGCAGCTTGCTCGGGGAGCTGTTTTTT; CDR3aa: CASSLLGELFF
d_gene: .; j_gene: TRBJ2-6; abundance: once; v_gene: TRBV6-5; CDR3nt: TGTGCCAGCACCCCCGTAGCTGGGGCCAACGTCCTGACTTTC; CDR3aa: CASTPVAGANVLTF
d_gene: TRBD2; j_gene: TRBJ2-1; abundance: .; v_gene: TRBV5-1; CDR3nt: TGCGCCAGCAGCTACAGCGGGGGAGATCTAAATGAGCAGTTCTTC; CDR3aa: CASSYSGGDLNEQFF
d_gene: TRBD1; j_gene: TRBJ1-6; abundance: .; v_gene: TRBV11-2; CDR3nt: TGTGCCAGCAGCACCGGACAGGGGGCCGTAGCACCCCTCCACTTT; CDR3aa: CASSTGQGAVAPLHF
d_gene: TRBD2; j_gene: TRBJ2-1; abundance: .; v_gene: TRBV25-1; CDR3nt: TGTGCCAGCAGTAGAGTGGAAGCGGGAGGTGGCGATGAGCAGTTCTTC; CDR3aa: CASSRVEAGGGDEQFF
d_gene: TRBD2; j_gene: TRBJ2-3; abundance: .; v_gene: TRBV20-1; CDR3nt: TGCAGTGCTAGTCGGGCCAGCGGGGGACCCACAGATACGCAGTATTTT; CDR3aa: CSASRASGGPTDTQYF